This TCR beta chain was sequenced during a study of blood T cell repertoires in COVID-19. At the level of the study: Sources were T cells, B-cell-depleted T cells, or PBMCs; the material itself was cDNA or gDNA.

V dropped 6 bases and J dropped 0 bases, with 14 bases sitting between them. Per the germline V gene, CDR1 is MNHEY and CDR2 is SVGAGI. This CDR3 has 15 amino acids. Per the original data handling: Amplifying reference gene primers gave estimates of nucleated cell counts. TCRdb keeps only in-frame clones here, not all; method: immunoSEQ multiplex PCR. Clone size and V and J calls were adopted from that table, with D and trimming inferred from the DNA. The data show 400,000 to 450,000 clones, 70% to 90% seen once. V and J are TRBV6-5 and TRBJ1-2, with D hard to call. Sequenced input: peripheral blood. The receptor was isolated from a woman aged 45-65 years with COVID-19, enrolled during active disease. CDR3 loop: CASSYEDSANYGYTF. Here the CDR3 DNA reads TGTGCCAGCAGCTACGAGGACTCCGCTAACTATGGCTACACCTTC.